Below, 7 T cell receptor beta chains from the same sample are listed, as sequenced in a study of CD8 T cells in Susac syndrome. It was with random hexamers that roughly 0.45 to 1 ug RNA was reverse transcribed. TCRdb passed the immunoSEQ multiplex PCR reads through MiXCR, listing each CDR3 protein once. The sample records roughly 300,000 distinct CDR3 sequences, more than 75% being singletons. The sequencing input was CD8+ T cells from PBMCs. The receptors come from a human donor with multiple sclerosis.

This clonotype has only one observation. The rearrangement links TRBV28 to TRBJ1-1, with 7 bases identical to TRBD1. V lost 5 bases, J lost 3 bases, and 9 bases stayed unmatched. Germline assignment: CDR1 MDHEN and CDR2 SYDVKM. CDR3 length: 15 amino acids. CDR3 DNA: TGTGCCAGCAGTCGCCCAGGACAGGTCTACACTGAAGCTTTCTTT. Its translation: CASSRPGQVYTEAFF.

The rearrangement joins TRBV19 to TRBJ2-1; no reliable D call. The germline V and J ends were trimmed by 10 bases and 9 bases, with 19 bases remaining between them. The length of the CDR3 is 13 residues. Germline CDR1 LNHDA, CDR2 SQIVND (reference sequence). The CDR3 region has the DNA TGTGCCACCTCGGGCACAGCTGGACCTGAGCAGTTCTTC. As protein: CATSGTAGPEQFF.

A few counts support this clonotype. The rearrangement uses TRBV27 and TRBJ2-2; D is uncertain. Germline loops: CDR1 MNHEY, CDR2 SMNVEV (reference sequence). Deletions cut 4 bases from V and 4 bases from J, with 7 bases between. There are 13 residues in the CDR3. The CDR3 sequence is CASSSGTTGELFF. The CDR3 region has the DNA TGTGCCAGCAGTTCCGGAACCACCGGGGAGCTGTTTTTT.

Only a few counts were recorded for this clonotype. The chain links TRBV27 to TRBJ2-2; perhaps TRBD1 as D (6 bases). The ends were cut back, 4 bases at V and 1 base at J, with 7 bases in the middle. Germline values: CDR1 MNHEY, CDR2 SMNVEV (reference sequence). This CDR3 region has 14 residues. CDR3 in DNA: TGTGCCAGCAGTTGGGGACAGAACACCGGGGAGCTGTTTTTT. This encodes CASSWGQNTGELFF.

The V and J genes are TRBV2 and TRBJ1-5; D perhaps matches TRBD1 (5 bases). CDR1 is SNHLY, CDR2 FYNNEI, per germline. This CDR3 has 15 residues. The germline V and J ends were trimmed by 3 bases and 5 bases, with 14 bases remaining between them. DNA of the CDR3: TGTGCCAGCAGTGAGGTGGGGGGGTCCTATCAGCCCCAGCATTTT. This gives the protein CASSEVGGSYQPQHF.

The rearrangement links TRBV5-4 to TRBJ2-1; D might be TRBD1 or TRBD2, each matching 6 bases. CDR3 size: 15 residues. Germline CDR1 SGHNT, CDR2 YYREEE (reference sequence). Trimming cost V 0 bases and J 7 bases, with 14 bases left between them. The CDR3 sequence: CASSLEGGAGNEQFF. The CDR3 DNA follows: TGTGCCAGCAGCTTGGAGGGGGGCGCGGGGAATGAGCAGTTCTTC.

This chain connects TRBV27 to TRBJ1-1; D is uncertain. The CDR3 has 15 residues. Germline-derived CDR1 and CDR2 are MNHEY and SMNVEV (reference sequence). V was trimmed by 6 bases and J by 2 bases, leaving 16 bases between them. In nucleotides, the CDR3 is TGTGCCAGCAGGGAAAATTTGGGGTTTAACACTGAAGCTTTCTTT. This sequence encodes CASRENLGFNTEAFF.